This TCR beta chain was retrieved from a study of spatial heterogeneity in lung cancer. At least ten counts were recorded for this clonotype. TCRdb itself ran the 5' RACE reads through MiXCR, one entry per CDR3 protein. This table holds some 40,000 distinct CDR3 sequences, 4% to 6% found once. Regarding time point: sample taken at primary tumor resection. Whole RNA, isolated from tumor, nontumor lung or frozen PBMC, was sequenced without prior sorting. The sample here was PBMCs, taken at surgery. The source is a female donor with early-stage non-small cell lung cancer.

Here the CDR3 reads CASMGVSYEQYF. The CDR3 coding sequence is TGTGCCTCCATGGGGGTCTCCTACGAGCAGTACTTC. J is TRBJ2-7 and V is TRBV19; tentatively, D is TRBD1 or TRBD2 (5 bases each). CDR1 and CDR2 (germline): LNHDA, SQIVND (reference sequence). The germline V and J ends were trimmed by 11 bases and 0 bases, with 11 bases remaining between them. The CDR3 totals 12 residues.